The T cell receptor (beta chain) under discussion was sequenced for a study of blood T cell repertoires in COVID-19 (dated by TCRdb to the early 2020s). For the wider study: Samples covering the acute and convalescent phases of COVID-19 were provided by collaborators in the United States, Italy and Spain. The prospective study material was composed of cDNA or gDNA derived from T cells, B-cell-depleted T cells, or PBMCs. The dataset comprised deeply sampled blood TCRbeta repertoires from subjects exposed to, actively infected with, or recovered from COVID-19. The repertoires were released in a freely available public database intended as a resource for research on the immune response to SARS-CoV-2. The samples were drawn from two sources: the first 160 participants of the ongoing ImmuneRACE study, and some 1,300 subjects contributed by 6 global collaborators. A de-identified subject ID, COVID-19 status, age in years and sex were almost always included in the sample metadata. Where available, HLA class I and class II types were taken from metadata supplied by the sample provider and were not determined by assay-based typing.

V lost 4 bases and J lost 5 bases, and the count of bases not matched to a germline gene is 8. The CDR3 sequence holds 16 residues, the cysteine and phenylalanine included. Only the CDR3 part of the read is kept: 48 bases, read in frame from the first base. Reading the germline V gene gives CDR1 KGHDR and CDR2 SFDVKD. Collaborating institutions collected whole blood in K2EDTA tubes following their own protocols. Collaborator samples were shipped for TCRbeta analysis as frozen whole blood, isolated PBMCs, or DNA extracted from either sample type. Concerning this clone: This receptor's antigen is unknown. Base-call qualities are not available, and no considerably larger clone is one nucleotide away.

The paper's findings and limits, for the study overall: How much clinical and demographic metadata was included differed by source and by participant, and the metadata was provided uncurated.

The immunoSEQ Assay, a bias-controlled multiplex PCR, was used to amplify TCRbeta CDR3 regions from genomic DNA. The study's own analysis went as follows. Nucleated cell counts per sample were estimated from amplification of reference gene primers within the assay. To quantify the absolute abundance of each unique TCRbeta CDR3 rearrangement, sequence reads were collapsed and filtered. For each sample, productive Simpson clonality was calculated as the square root of Simpson's diversity index across productive rearrangements. This immuneACCESS table, as held by TCRdb, lists in-frame sequences with V and J called but not all clones. Of the missing ones, under half trace to an unresolved V gene in checked studies; the others have no known cause. The V and J calls and clone size are taken from that table; D and trimming were inferred from the DNA. In all, the sample holds about 100,000 clones, and 87% of those were seen once. The ten largest clones represent approximately 7% of the sample.

Sequenced: peripheral blood. Rearrangement joined TRBV24-1 to TRBJ2-1, and TRBD1 matches 9 of the central bases. The TCR was taken from a man aged 25-45 years in a cohort sampled during active COVID-19. The CDR3: CATSETRDREHNEQFF. The nucleotide sequence is TGTGCCACCAGTGAGACCCGGGACAGGGAGCACAATGAGCAGTTCTTC.